The clone carrying this T cell receptor (beta chain) was observed a single time. Its specificity is not known. Trimming cost V 4 bases and J 1 base; bases outside gene matches: 8. This CDR3 has 16 amino acids. CDR1 is LNHNV, CDR2 YYDKDF, per germline (reference sequence). Via the markers CD45RO/CCR7/CD25/CD127/CD95/CD27, stem cell-like memory, regulatory, central memory and naive CD4+ cells were sorted. These data originate in a study of beta chain features in type 1 diabetes. Expressed TCRB transcripts were sequenced because the isolated RNA had all been reverse transcribed beforehand. The protocol was immunoSEQ multiplex PCR, while the TCRdb copy is restricted to in-frame clones and leaves out a portion. There are more than 50,000 clones in the sample; roughly 60% occur only once, and roughly 2.2% lies in the top ten. Broader study findings: Individuals with type 1 diabetes displayed fewer insertions and more deletions at VDJ junctions.

The sequencing input was Tregs from blood. The receptor comes from a woman under 30 in good health. The chain recombines TRBV15 with TRBJ2-5; 8 bases map to TRBD1. CDR3 bases: TGTGCCACCAGCACTAAAACCGGGACAGGCCAAGAGACCCAGTACTTC. Its protein product is CATSTKTGTGQETQYF.